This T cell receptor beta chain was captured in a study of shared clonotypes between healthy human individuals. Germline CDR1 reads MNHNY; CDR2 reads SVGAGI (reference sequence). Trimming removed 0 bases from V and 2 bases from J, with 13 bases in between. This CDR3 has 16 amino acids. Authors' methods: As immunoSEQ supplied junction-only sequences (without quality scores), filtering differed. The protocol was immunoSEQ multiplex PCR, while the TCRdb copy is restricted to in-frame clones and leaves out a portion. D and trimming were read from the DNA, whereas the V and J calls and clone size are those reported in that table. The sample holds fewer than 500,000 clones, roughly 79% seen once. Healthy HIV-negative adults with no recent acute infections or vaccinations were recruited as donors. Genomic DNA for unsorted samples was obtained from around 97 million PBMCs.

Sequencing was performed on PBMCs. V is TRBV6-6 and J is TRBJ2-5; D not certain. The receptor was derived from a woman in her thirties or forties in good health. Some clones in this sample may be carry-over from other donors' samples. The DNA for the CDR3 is TGTGCCAGCAGTTACTCGACCGTGATTGGGCAAGAGACCCAGTACTTC. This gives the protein CASSYSTVIGQETQYF.